Ten or more counts support the clone carrying this T cell receptor (beta chain). The antigen is not known. This specimen comes from a study of T cells in Graves' hyperthyroidism and ophthalmopathy. RNA transcripts yielded amplified TCR beta CDR3 regions. The TCR CDR3 was amplified in a first-round RT-PCR using the HTBI primer set. TCRdb re-called the multiplex PCR reads through MiXCR, storing one row per CDR3 protein. The table shows a few hundred thousand distinct CDR3 sequences, with roughly 13% occurring only once. Overall study results and limits: Separating ophthalmopathy from stable hyperthyroidism was achieved by a 13 V-J model.

V dropped 3 bases and J dropped 2 bases, with 19 bases sitting between them. This CDR3 comprises 18 residues. The diagnoses drew upon clinical symptoms, serum thyroxine and TRAb, thyroid ultrasound and orbital computed tomography. Sequenced: blood. The clonotype originates from a woman in her 30s with Graves' hyperthyroidism that later progressed to Graves' ophthalmopathy. The rearrangement links TRBV12-3 or TRBV12-4 to TRBJ2-2; D gene ambiguous. The CDR3: CASSFWLGQTSNTGELFF. Written as DNA, the CDR3 is TGTGCCAGCAGTTTCTGGTTGGGTCAGACATCCAACACCGGGGAGCTGTTTTTT.